This TCR beta chain was captured by sequencing in a study of blood T cell repertoires in COVID-19. Overall study: There were acute and convalescent COVID-19 samples, and they came from the United States, Italy and Spain. The analysed material was cDNA or gDNA that came from T cells, B-cell-depleted T cells, or PBMCs.

This clone is a singleton in its sample. As originally analysed: Counts of nucleated cells, estimated from reference gene primer amplification, were obtained. The data were produced by immunoSEQ multiplex PCR, yet TCRdb's version contains in-frame clones alone and is incomplete. V and J calls plus clone size are reproduced from that table; the DNA served to infer D and trimming. The top ten hold approximately 7.9% of the sample, which has a few hundred thousand clones, roughly 85% seen once. The CDR3 length is 15 residues. CDR1 and CDR2 from the germline V gene are MNHNS and SASEGT. Trimming removed 3 bases from V and 2 bases from J, with 13 bases in between.

The rearrangement uses TRBV6-1 and TRBJ1-2, with D possibly being TRBD1 (5 bases). The source is a human donor in a cohort sampled during active COVID-19. Sequencing was performed on peripheral blood. Here the CDR3 reads CASSDVWTLNYGYTF. CDR3 DNA sequence: TGTGCCAGCAGTGATGTGTGGACACTAAACTATGGCTACACCTTC.